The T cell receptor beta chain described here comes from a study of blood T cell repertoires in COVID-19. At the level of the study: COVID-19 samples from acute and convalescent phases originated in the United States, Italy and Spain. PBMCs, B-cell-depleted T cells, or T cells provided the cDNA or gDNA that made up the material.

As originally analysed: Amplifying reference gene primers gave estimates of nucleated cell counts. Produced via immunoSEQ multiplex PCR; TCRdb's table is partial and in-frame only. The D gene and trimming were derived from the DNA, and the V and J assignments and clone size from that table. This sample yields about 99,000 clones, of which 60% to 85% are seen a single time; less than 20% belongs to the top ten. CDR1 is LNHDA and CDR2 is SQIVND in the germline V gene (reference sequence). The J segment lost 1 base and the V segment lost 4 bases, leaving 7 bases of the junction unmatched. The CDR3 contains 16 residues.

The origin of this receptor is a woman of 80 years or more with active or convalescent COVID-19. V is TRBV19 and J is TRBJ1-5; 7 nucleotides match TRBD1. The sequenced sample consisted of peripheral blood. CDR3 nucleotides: TGTGCCAGTAGTAAAGGGCAGGGGGTGAGCAATCAGCCCCAGCATTTT. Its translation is CASSKGQGVSNQPQHF. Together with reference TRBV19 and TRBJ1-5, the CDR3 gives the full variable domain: DGGITQSPKYLFRKEGQNVTLSCEQNLNHDAMYWYRQDPGQGLRLIYYSQIVNDFQKGDIAEGYSVSREKKESFPLTVTSAQKNPTAFYLCASSKGQGVSNQPQHFGDGTRLSIL.